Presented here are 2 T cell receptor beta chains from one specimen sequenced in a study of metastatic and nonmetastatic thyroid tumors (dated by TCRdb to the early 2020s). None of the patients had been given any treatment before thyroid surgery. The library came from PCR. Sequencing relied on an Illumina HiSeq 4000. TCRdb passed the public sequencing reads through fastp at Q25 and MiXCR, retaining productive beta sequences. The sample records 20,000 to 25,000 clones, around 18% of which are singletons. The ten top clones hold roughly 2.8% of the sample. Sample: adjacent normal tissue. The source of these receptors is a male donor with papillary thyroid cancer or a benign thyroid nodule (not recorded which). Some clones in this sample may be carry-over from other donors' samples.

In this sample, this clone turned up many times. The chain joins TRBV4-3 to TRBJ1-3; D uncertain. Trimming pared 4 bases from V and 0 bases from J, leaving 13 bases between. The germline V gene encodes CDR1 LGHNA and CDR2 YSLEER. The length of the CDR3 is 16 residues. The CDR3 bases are TGCGCCAGCAGCCGAAACAGAGATCTCTCTGGAAACACCATATATTTT. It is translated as CASSRNRDLSGNTIYF.

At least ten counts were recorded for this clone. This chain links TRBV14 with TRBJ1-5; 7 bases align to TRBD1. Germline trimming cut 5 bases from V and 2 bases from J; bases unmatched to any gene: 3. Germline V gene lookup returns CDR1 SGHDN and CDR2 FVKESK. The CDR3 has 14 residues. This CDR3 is CASSTGDGNQPQHF. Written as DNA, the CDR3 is TGTGCCAGCAGCACAGGGGATGGCAATCAGCCCCAGCATTTT. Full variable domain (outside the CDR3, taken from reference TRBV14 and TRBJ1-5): EAGVTQFPSHSVIEKGQTVTLRCDPISGHDNLYWYRRVMGKEIKFLLHFVKESKQDESGMPNNRFLAERTGGTYSTLKVQPAELEDSGVYFCASSTGDGNQPQHFGDGTRLSIL.